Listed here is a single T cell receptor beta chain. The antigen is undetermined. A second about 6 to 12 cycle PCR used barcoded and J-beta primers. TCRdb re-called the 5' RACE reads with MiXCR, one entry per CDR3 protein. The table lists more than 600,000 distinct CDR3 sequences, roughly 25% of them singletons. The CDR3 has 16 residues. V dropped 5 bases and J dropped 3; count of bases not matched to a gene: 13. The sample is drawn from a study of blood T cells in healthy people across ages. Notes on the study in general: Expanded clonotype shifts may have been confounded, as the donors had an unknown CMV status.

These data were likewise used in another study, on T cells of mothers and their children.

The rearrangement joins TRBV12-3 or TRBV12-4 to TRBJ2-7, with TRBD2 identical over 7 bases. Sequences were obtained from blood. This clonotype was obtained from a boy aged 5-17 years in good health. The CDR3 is CASSLGVARGFYEQYF. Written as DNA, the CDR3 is TGTGCCAGCAGTCTAGGGGTTGCGCGGGGGTTCTACGAGCAGTACTTC.